Below, 15 T cell receptor beta chains from the same sample are listed, as sequenced in a study of T cell changes during pregnancy in multiple sclerosis. The table came from immunoSEQ multiplex PCR; TCRdb's copy has only in-frame clones and leaves some out. The sample yields fewer than 85,000 clones, 93% seen once. Sequencing was performed on peripheral blood, taken in the second trimester of pregnancy. The receptors were gathered from a female donor with multiple sclerosis, enrolled in a pregnancy study.

V is TRBV9 and J is TRBJ2-7; 10 bases are shared with TRBD1. The germline V gene has CDR1 SGDLS and CDR2 YYNGEE. CDR3 length: 14 amino acids. The V gene end was trimmed by 4 bases and the J gene end by 5 bases; junction bases not matched to a gene: 6. The CDR3 reads CASSPPGQGHEQYF. CDR3 in DNA: TGTGCCAGCAGCCCACCGGGACAGGGGCACGAGCAGTACTTC.

The rearrangement uses TRBV5-1 and TRBJ1-6; 8 bases match TRBD1. Trimming took 5 bases from V and 8 from J; bases not matched to a gene: 9. The CDR3 runs to 15 residues. Per germline, CDR1 SGHRS and CDR2 YFSETQ. The CDR3 region has the DNA TGCGCCAGCAGACCCCTGACAGGGGTGGATTCACCCCTCCACTTT. This codes for CASRPLTGVDSPLHF.

V is TRBV6-1 and J is TRBJ2-2; no clear D gene. This CDR3 spans 12 amino acids. The V end lost 7 bases, the J end lost 6 bases, and 9 bases lay between the germline ends. The V gene's germline CDR1 is MNHNS and CDR2 SASEGT. CDR3 loop: CASTERPGELFF. As DNA, the CDR3 is TGTGCCAGCACCGAGAGGCCCGGGGAGCTGTTTTTT.

This chain uses TRBV6-5 with TRBJ1-2, with TRBD1 matching over 8 bases. V was pared by 6 bases and J by 4 bases, with 10 bases of the junction left unmatched. This CDR3 has 15 residues. CDR1 MNHEY and CDR2 SVGAGI come from the germline V gene. CDR3 in amino acids: CASRGGTGESYGYTF. DNA for the CDR3: TGTGCCAGCAGGGGGGGGACAGGAGAAAGCTATGGCTACACCTTC.

In nucleotides, the CDR3 is TGTGCCAGCATCCTGGGGGGGGGCACTGAAGCTTTCTTT. Amino acid sequence: CASILGGGTEAFF. V and J are TRBV2 and TRBJ1-1, with TRBD1 as a possible D gene (5 bases). This CDR3 has 13 residues. Germline CDR1 is SNHLY and CDR2 is FYNNEI. V lost 7 bases, J lost 4 bases, and 13 bases lay in between.

The J gene is TRBJ2-3, the V gene TRBV5-1, with 13 nucleotides matching TRBD2. Germline V gives CDR1 SGHRS, CDR2 YFSETQ. CDR3 length: 14 residues. Trimming at V came to 4 bases and at J to 5 bases, leaving 1 base not matched to a gene. CDR3 protein: CASSRTSGRDTQYF. The CDR3 DNA is TGCGCCAGCAGCCGGACTAGCGGGAGAGATACGCAGTATTTT.

This rearrangement joins TRBV5-1 to TRBJ1-1; 9 bases line up with TRBD1. This CDR3 region has 17 residues. Germline V gene data show CDR1 as SGHRS and CDR2 as YFSETQ. V lost 0 bases, J lost 4 bases, and 10 bases stayed unmatched. The CDR3 region has the DNA TGCGCCAGCAGCTTGGCCAACTCCGGGACAGGGTTCACTGAAGCTTTCTTT. This sequence encodes CASSLANSGTGFTEAFF.

This chain uses TRBV6-1 with TRBJ1-5; 8 nucleotides line up with TRBD1. Germline CDR1 is MNHNS and CDR2 is SASEGT. This CDR3 is built from 16 residues. The trim removed 0 bases at V and 8 bases at J, leaving 9 bases unmatched. The CDR3 spells CASSEAVQGVFEPQHF. The CDR3 DNA sequence: TGTGCCAGCAGTGAAGCCGTACAGGGGGTTTTTGAGCCCCAGCATTTT.

This sequence joins TRBV5-1 and TRBJ2-7; 9 bases line up with TRBD2. CDR3 length: 17 amino acids. The V gene's germline CDR1 is SGHRS and CDR2 YFSETQ. V shed 0 bases and J 2 bases; nucleotides not matched to a gene: 9. The CDR3, as DNA: TGCGCCAGCAGCTTGGGGCTAGCGGGGCCAAAGACCTACGAGCAGTACTTC. Amino acid sequence: CASSLGLAGPKTYEQYF.

This chain links TRBV9 with TRBJ2-7, with 7 positions matching TRBD1. The germline V gene encodes CDR1 SGDLS and CDR2 YYNGEE. V was pared by 4 bases and J by 3 bases, with 10 bases of the junction left unmatched. This CDR3 has 15 amino acids. CDR3 region: CASSPKGAGGYEQYF. CDR3 sequence (DNA): TGTGCCAGCAGCCCAAAGGGCGCAGGGGGCTACGAGCAGTACTTC.

V gene TRBV18 combines with J gene TRBJ1-5; the D is unclear. CDR3 size: 16 residues. Trimming removed 5 bases from V and 3 bases from J, with 17 bases in between. Looked up from germline, CDR1 is KGHSH and CDR2 is LQKENI. In DNA form, the CDR3 reads TGTGCCAGCTCAAAGTTCCCTCCTCAGGTCAATCAGCCCCAGCATTTT. Translated, it gives CASSKFPPQVNQPQHF.

The V gene is TRBV27, the J gene TRBJ1-4, with D possibly matching TRBD1 (5 bases). The V end was cut by 0 bases, the J end by 6 bases, with 8 bases between. The CDR3 covers 14 residues. In germline, CDR1 is MNHEY, CDR2 SMNVEV (reference sequence). In nucleotides, the CDR3 is TGTGCCAGCAGTTTATCAGGGGCATATGAAAAACTGTTTTTT. This sequence encodes CASSLSGAYEKLFF.

This clone appeared once. V gene TRBV5-6 combines with J gene TRBJ2-7, with 8 bases lining up with TRBD2. CDR1 is SGHDT, CDR2 YYEEEE, per germline. Trimming cost V 4 bases and J 5 bases; bases outside gene matches: 11. This CDR3 is built from 15 residues. The CDR3 here is CASSTNLAGLHEQYF. DNA of the CDR3: TGTGCCAGCAGCACGAACTTAGCGGGACTCCACGAGCAGTACTTC.

The V call is TRBV5-1, the J call TRBJ1-3, with a tentative D call TRBD1 (6 bases). Germline V gene sequence: CDR1 SGHRS, CDR2 YFSETQ. This CDR3 is 16 amino acids long. The ends were cut back, 4 bases at V and 0 bases at J, with 14 bases in the middle. CDR3 in amino acids: CASSLTGLSSGNTIYF. The CDR3 DNA reads TGCGCCAGCAGCCTAACAGGGTTGAGCTCTGGAAACACCATATATTTT.

In DNA, the CDR3 is TGCGCCAGCCAAGGGGGACAGGACTATGGCTACACCTTC. This translates into CASQGGQDYGYTF. The chain couples TRBV10-1 to TRBJ1-2, with 8 bases identical to TRBD1. CDR3 length: 13 amino acids. Trimming took 8 bases from V and 3 from J; bases not matched to a gene: 5. Germline assignment: CDR1 WNHNN and CDR2 SYGVQD (reference sequence).